This T cell receptor beta chain was sequenced in a study of cytomegalovirus exposure and HLA in healthy donors. CDR1 and CDR2 from the germline V gene are MNHEY and SVGAGI. The CDR3 is made up of 15 amino acids. Deletions cut 2 bases from V and 6 bases from J, with 16 bases between. Primers included in the PCR were 60 Vbeta and 13 Jbeta primers. Clones were read by immunoSEQ multiplex PCR, and TCRdb kept only the in-frame ones, dropping some. Here the sample spans 250,000 to 350,000 clones, about 80% being singletons. Of note for this clone: The antigen is not known.

Regarding the study as a whole: Beyond CMV serostatus, there was no information to go on about immune exposure. Per published accounts, TCR beta sequences correctly predicted the HLA-A and HLA-B alleles of most subjects.

This receptor was taken from a girl aged 2-10 years in good health and CMV-seronegative. The material sequenced was PBMCs. The chain is built from TRBV6-5 and TRBJ2-5, with D maybe TRBD2 (7 bases). The chain's CDR3 is CASSYTAGATQTQYF. The CDR3 nucleotides are TGTGCCAGCAGTTACACCGCGGGGGCTACACAGACCCAGTACTTC.